One T cell receptor (beta chain) is described in this entry. Its target is unknown. These data originate in a study of response to subunit inactivated influenza vaccine. Study results and limitations: The authors suggested that every seasonal influenza vaccination recruits few new T cells.

V dropped 0 bases and J dropped 8; count of bases not matched to a gene: 6. CDR1 is LGHDT and CDR2 is YNNKEL in the germline V gene (reference sequence). This CDR3 comprises 16 residues. TCRdb fed the RT-PCR reads into MiXCR, producing one record per CDR3 protein. The sample yields some 640,000 distinct CDR3 sequences, approximately 15% seen once. This TCR came from a man in his fifties or sixties who received an inactivated influenza vaccine. This sequence joins TRBV3-1 and TRBJ2-1; 11 bases agree with TRBD2. This specimen was PBMCs from blood, taken roughly 2 weeks before vaccination. The CDR3 sequence: CASSQEGLAGGHEQFF. CDR3 DNA sequence: TGTGCCAGCAGCCAAGAAGGTCTAGCGGGGGGTCATGAGCAGTTCTTC.